Below, 21 T cell receptor beta chains from the same sample are listed, as sequenced in a study of T cell changes during pregnancy in multiple sclerosis. Sequenced by immunoSEQ multiplex PCR; TCRdb stores in-frame clones only, minus some. The table has fewer than 85,000 clones, 93% seen once. Here the sequenced sample was peripheral blood, taken in the second trimester of pregnancy. Receptors were obtained from a female donor with multiple sclerosis, enrolled in a pregnancy study.

The chain uses TRBV11-2 and TRBJ2-1; 7 bases match TRBD2. The CDR3 has 16 residues. The junction had 10 bases not matched to a gene; V was cut back by 1 base and J by 7 bases. Germline assignment: CDR1 SGHAT and CDR2 FQNNGV. This CDR3 reads CASSLAGGAGSNEQFF. The CDR3 region has the DNA TGTGCCAGCAGCTTAGCCGGTGGAGCGGGATCAAATGAGCAGTTCTTC.

The V call is TRBV5-1, the J call TRBJ2-5; 7 positions agree with TRBD1. Per the germline V gene, CDR1 is SGHRS and CDR2 is YFSETQ. V lost 2 bases and J lost 5; bases outside the gene matches: 12. The CDR3 consists of 16 residues. The CDR3 loop is CASSLNPTGMKETQYF. In nucleotides, the CDR3 is TGCGCCAGCAGCTTAAACCCGACAGGGATGAAGGAGACCCAGTACTTC. Combining the CDR3 with reference TRBV5-1 and TRBJ2-5 gives the whole variable domain KAGVTQTPRYLIKTRGQQVTLSCSPISGHRSVSWYQQTPGQGLQFLFEYFSETQRNKGNFPGRFSGRQFSNSRSEMNVSTLELGDSALYLCASSLNPTGMKETQYFGPGTRLLVL.

The chain couples TRBV15 to TRBJ2-7, with 8 bases that match TRBD2. This CDR3 is 15 amino acids long. J was trimmed by 2 bases and V by 5 bases; bases with no gene match: 8. Germline V gene data show CDR1 as LNHNV and CDR2 as YYDKDF (reference sequence). This chain's CDR3 is CATSGTTSAAYEQYF. The CDR3 DNA reads TGTGCCACCAGCGGAACGACTAGCGCCGCCTACGAGCAGTACTTC.

J is TRBJ2-3 and V is TRBV7-9; 9 bases are a match to TRBD2. The CDR3 sequence is 15 residues long. With V trimmed by 2 bases and J by 4 bases, 4 bases remained unmatched. Germline CDR1 SEHNR, CDR2 FQNEAQ (reference sequence). CDR3 amino acids: CASSLNPSGADTQYF. The CDR3 DNA sequence: TGTGCCAGCAGCTTAAACCCTAGCGGGGCAGATACGCAGTATTTT.

V and J are TRBV4-1 and TRBJ2-4; 7 bases are a match to TRBD2. Germline CDR1 is MGHRA and CDR2 is YSYEKL. V lost 4 bases, J lost 7 bases, and 7 bases stayed unmatched. This CDR3 region has 14 residues. The CDR3 nucleotides are TGCGCCAGCAGCCGCGCGGGGGTAGTGAACATTCAGTACTTC. It specifies CASSRAGVVNIQYF.

This clone was seen a single time. V and J are TRBV11-2 and TRBJ2-7; 9 positions match TRBD2. The trim removed 5 bases at V and 0 bases at J, leaving 2 bases unmatched. CDR3 length equals 14 residues. Germline loops: CDR1 SGHAT, CDR2 FQNNGV. CDR3 residues: CASSISGGSYEQYF. The DNA of the CDR3 is TGTGCCAGCAGCATTAGCGGGGGCTCCTACGAGCAGTACTTC.

The rearrangement uses TRBV4-1 and TRBJ2-7; the D gene is possibly TRBD1 (5 bases). In germline, CDR1 is MGHRA, CDR2 YSYEKL. The CDR3 runs to 15 residues. V lost 0 bases to trimming and J lost 0 bases, with 9 bases between them. CDR3 region: CASSQETVLSYEQYF. The CDR3 DNA reads as TGCGCCAGCAGCCAAGAGACAGTGCTCTCCTACGAGCAGTACTTC.

This chain uses TRBV6-5 with TRBJ2-3; tentative D call: TRBD2 (6 bases). The V end lost 6 bases, the J end lost 4 bases, and 17 bases lay between the germline ends. Germline lookup yields CDR1 MNHEY and CDR2 SVGAGI. CDR3 length equals 15 residues. CDR3 sequence: CASSSHPGLADTQYF. Here the CDR3 DNA reads TGTGCCAGCAGCTCCCACCCGGGACTGGCAGATACGCAGTATTTT.

V is TRBV15 and J is TRBJ1-2; TRBD1 matches 9 bases. V lost 3 bases, J lost 2 bases, and 1 base stayed unmatched. The CDR3 has 14 residues. Germline values: CDR1 LNHNV, CDR2 YYDKDF (reference sequence). The CDR3 bases are TGTGCCACCAGCAGCGGGACAGGGAACTATGGCTACACCTTC. Its protein product is CATSSGTGNYGYTF.

V is TRBV9 and J is TRBJ1-2; 7 bases are shared with TRBD1. V dropped 2 bases and J dropped 6; count of bases not matched to a gene: 13. This CDR3 has 16 residues. CDR1 and CDR2 (germline): SGDLS, YYNGEE. CDR3 region: CASSVETGTLNDGYTF. The DNA of the CDR3 is TGTGCCAGCAGCGTCGAGACAGGGACCCTCAACGATGGCTACACCTTC. The full variable domain, with the rest looked up from reference TRBV9 and TRBJ1-2, is DSGVTQTPKHLITATGQRVTLRCSPRSGDLSVYWYQQSLDQGLQFLIQYYNGEERAKGNILERFSAQQFPDLHSELNLSSLELGDSALYFCASSVETGTLNDGYTFGSGTRLTVV.

The chain couples TRBV2 to TRBJ1-6, with D possibly TRBD1 on 5 matching bases. This CDR3 contains 15 residues. Between the trimmed V and J ends, which lost 2 bases and 7 bases, there was a span of 12 bases. Germline V gene lookup returns CDR1 SNHLY and CDR2 FYNNEI. CDR3 protein: CASSEKGQDNSPLHF. The DNA of the CDR3 is TGTGCCAGCAGTGAAAAGGGGCAGGACAATTCACCCCTCCACTTT. The full variable domain, rest sourced from reference TRBV2 and TRBJ1-6, is EPEVTQTPSHQVTQMGQEVILRCVPISNHLYFYWYRQILGQKVEFLVSFYNNEISEKSEIFDDQFSVERPDGSNFTLKIRSTKLEDSAMYFCASSEKGQDNSPLHFGNGTRLTVT.

The chain couples TRBV2 to TRBJ2-7; unclear D gene. V was pared by 2 bases and J by 0 bases, with 5 bases between. From germline, CDR1 is SNHLY and CDR2 FYNNEI. The CDR3 contains 13 residues. Here the CDR3 reads CASSEWASYEQYF. CDR3 DNA sequence: TGTGCCAGCAGTGAATGGGCCTCCTACGAGCAGTACTTC.

This sequence joins TRBV19 and TRBJ2-7; 7 bases are shared with TRBD1. Germline CDR1 is LNHDA and CDR2 is SQIVND (reference sequence). Trimming took 4 bases from V and 5 from J; bases not matched to a gene: 11. CDR3 length equals 15 residues. CDR3: CASSTPGQQVDEQYF. CDR3 bases: TGTGCCAGTAGTACCCCGGGACAGCAAGTGGACGAGCAGTACTTC. The full variable domain, rest sourced from reference TRBV19 and TRBJ2-7, is DGGITQSPKYLFRKEGQNVTLSCEQNLNHDAMYWYRQDPGQGLRLIYYSQIVNDFQKGDIAEGYSVSREKKESFPLTVTSAQKNPTAFYLCASSTPGQQVDEQYFGPGTRLTVT.

The genes are TRBV5-1 and TRBJ2-2, with 7 bases that match TRBD2. The V segment lost 1 base and the J segment 3 bases; nucleotides outside the gene matches: 3. Germline assignment: CDR1 SGHRS and CDR2 YFSETQ. The CDR3 is 15 amino acids. For the CDR3, the DNA is TGCGCCAGCAGCTTGACTAGCGTTGACACCGGGGAGCTGTTTTTT. It translates to CASSLTSVDTGELFF.

This chain links TRBV11-3 with TRBJ2-2; D is perhaps TRBD2 (7 bases). Looked up from germline, CDR1 is SGHNT and CDR2 is YENEEA. Trimming took 5 bases from V and 4 from J, leaving 17 bases between them. The CDR3 loop spans 16 amino acids. CDR3 in amino acids: CASSPRRGGITGELFF. The CDR3 bases are TGTGCCAGCAGCCCGCGTAGGGGGGGGATCACCGGGGAGCTGTTTTTT.

This chain links TRBV25-1 with TRBJ2-7, with D possibly matching TRBD2 (6 bases). The CDR3 is made up of 14 amino acids. V gave up 6 bases and J gave up 4 bases, with 16 bases separating them. Looked up from germline, CDR1 is MGHDK and CDR2 is SYGVNS. The CDR3 sequence: CASSGTGAVYEQYF. Written as DNA, the CDR3 is TGTGCCAGCAGCGGGACTGGAGCTGTATACGAGCAGTACTTC.

The rearrangement uses TRBV9 and TRBJ2-7, with a possible D match to TRBD1 (6 bases). Deletions cut 1 base from V and 1 base from J, with 12 bases between. The germline CDR1 and CDR2 sequences are SGDLS and YYNGEE. The CDR3 loop spans 15 amino acids. CDR3 sequence reads: CASSVYEDSSYEQYF. CDR3 DNA sequence: TGTGCCAGCAGCGTATATGAGGACAGTTCCTACGAGCAGTACTTC.

The chain employs TRBV4-1 and TRBJ1-4; 8 bases map to TRBD1. The CDR3 extends over 16 amino acids. Germline V gives CDR1 MGHRA, CDR2 YSYEKL. J lost 3 bases, V lost 1 base, and 4 bases had no gene match. The CDR3 DNA is TGCGCCAGCAGCCAAGTCGGACAGGGTTCTAATGAAAAACTGTTTTTT. Protein product: CASSQVGQGSNEKLFF.

The chain combines TRBV14 with TRBJ1-4, with 7 nucleotides matching TRBD1. V dropped 1 base and J dropped 3; count of bases not matched to a gene: 2. The CDR3 has 15 amino acids. Germline CDR1 and CDR2: SGHDN and FVKESK. This chain's CDR3 is CASSQGQGSNEKLFF. In DNA form, the CDR3 reads TGTGCCAGCAGCCAAGGACAGGGTTCTAATGAAAAACTGTTTTTT.

The chain couples TRBV5-1 to TRBJ2-7, with no clear D. Germline V gene sequence: CDR1 SGHRS, CDR2 YFSETQ. This CDR3 is built from 11 residues. Trimming shortened V by 3 bases and J by 1 base, and 2 bases separated the two germline ends. The CDR3 nucleotides read TGCGCCAGCAGCTCGTCCTACGAGCAGTACTTC. Amino acids: CASSSSYEQYF. Full variable domain (outside the CDR3, taken from reference TRBV5-1 and TRBJ2-7): KAGVTQTPRYLIKTRGQQVTLSCSPISGHRSVSWYQQTPGQGLQFLFEYFSETQRNKGNFPGRFSGRQFSNSRSEMNVSTLELGDSALYLCASSSSYEQYFGPGTRLTVT.

The gene calls are TRBV2 and TRBJ1-5; D is undetermined. The CDR3 runs 14 residues. Germline values: CDR1 SNHLY, CDR2 FYNNEI. Trimming stripped 4 bases from V and 0 bases from J, with 7 bases between. The CDR3 region has the DNA TGTGCCAGCAGTGCGGTGTATAGCAATCAGCCCCAGCATTTT. It is translated as CASSAVYSNQPQHF.